One and the same sample provided the 26 T cell receptor beta chains below, sequenced in a study of blood T cell repertoires in COVID-19. Data came from immunoSEQ multiplex PCR; TCRdb stores just in-frame clones and leaves some out. The sample has a few hundred thousand clones; 88% are singletons. Sequences were obtained from peripheral blood. The receptors here all came from a woman in her 30s with acute or convalescent COVID-19.

The rearrangement links TRBV7-2 to TRBJ2-7; 7 bases line up with TRBD1. Germline V lookup: CDR1 SGHTA, CDR2 FQGNSA. The J segment lost 3 bases and the V segment lost 3 bases, leaving 2 bases of the junction unmatched. The CDR3 runs to 13 residues. This chain's CDR3 is CASSFGTDYEQYF. CDR3 sequence (DNA): TGTGCCAGCAGCTTTGGGACAGACTACGAGCAGTACTTC.

This chain connects TRBV11-3 to TRBJ1-2, with a weak D call TRBD1 (6 bases). This CDR3 region has 15 residues. From germline, CDR1 is SGHNT and CDR2 YENEEA. Trimming left V 5 bases short and J 8 bases short, with 21 bases between. The CDR3 here is CASSPRLTGSGGYTF. The CDR3 DNA follows: TGTGCCAGCAGCCCACGATTGACAGGCTCTGGCGGCTACACCTTC.

In this sample, this clone turned up a few times. The rearrangement joins TRBV30 to TRBJ2-3; 12 positions match TRBD2. The CDR3 has 15 amino acids. From germline, CDR1 is GTSNPN and CDR2 SVGIG (reference sequence). Unmatched junction bases numbered 6, after V lost 2 bases and J lost 6 bases. For the CDR3, the DNA is TGTGCCTGGAGTTCCCTAGCGGGAGGGTCCGATACGCAGTATTTT. Its protein product is CAWSSLAGGSDTQYF.

The rearrangement joins TRBV30 to TRBJ2-7, with 7 bases aligning to TRBD1. V dropped 0 bases and J dropped 6; count of bases not matched to a gene: 2. CDR1 is GTSNPN, CDR2 SVGIG, per germline (reference sequence). The CDR3 sequence is 12 residues long. In DNA, the CDR3 is TGTGCCTGGAGTGTACAGGGGATCGAGCAGTACTTC. This sequence encodes CAWSVQGIEQYF. The full variable domain, its missing parts supplied by reference TRBV30 and TRBJ2-7, is SQTIHQWPATLVQPVGSPLSLECTVEGTSNPNLYWYRQAAGRGLQLLFYSVGIGQISSEVPQNLSASRPQDRQFILSSKKLLLSDSGFYLCAWSVQGIEQYFGPGTRLTVT.

The rearrangement uses TRBV27 and TRBJ1-3; 7 bases fit TRBD1. Germline V lookup: CDR1 MNHEY, CDR2 SMNVEV (reference sequence). The CDR3 is 15 residues long. The V gene end was trimmed by 6 bases and the J gene end by 4 bases; junction bases not matched to a gene: 9. CDR3 coding DNA: TGTGCCAGCAGCTTGACCCGGGACAGAGGAAACACCATATATTTT. Translated: CASSLTRDRGNTIYF.

The CDR3 DNA is TGCGCCAGCAGCCAAGCCCGACGGCGGGGACACAATGAGCAGTTCTTC. Amino acids: CASSQARRRGHNEQFF. V gene TRBV4-3 combines with J gene TRBJ2-1; TRBD2 might be the D (6 bases). The V and J ends lost 1 base and 5 bases respectively, with 15 bases between them. The CDR3 runs to 16 residues. The germline V gene has CDR1 LGHNA and CDR2 YSLEER.

The chain recombines TRBV19 with TRBJ1-2; D is perhaps TRBD1 (5 bases). Per the germline V gene, CDR1 is LNHDA and CDR2 is SQIVND (reference sequence). The CDR3 runs to 15 residues. V lost 3 bases and J 8 bases, leaving 19 bases between the germline ends. CDR3 residues: CASSISRGTQTGYTF. CDR3 in DNA: TGTGCCAGTAGTATTAGTCGCGGGACTCAGACGGGCTACACCTTC.

The rearrangement joins TRBV6-2 or TRBV6-3 to TRBJ2-3; D perhaps matches TRBD2 (6 bases). V was cut by 5 bases and J by 2 bases, with 14 bases left in between. From germline, CDR1 is MNHEY and CDR2 SVGEGT. CDR3 length equals 15 residues. CDR3 amino acids: CASSTGLIHTDTQYF. CDR3 in DNA: TGTGCCAGCAGTACGGGACTGATCCACACAGATACGCAGTATTTT.

The CDR3 reads CASSMRSSGTSAGVQFF. For the CDR3, the DNA is TGTGCCAGTAGTATGAGGTCTAGCGGGACCTCGGCTGGTGTGCAGTTCTTC. The rearrangement links TRBV19 to TRBJ2-1, with 9 bases fitting TRBD2. Trimming cost V 3 bases and J 12 bases; bases outside gene matches: 18. The CDR3 loop spans 17 amino acids. The germline gives CDR1 LNHDA, CDR2 SQIVND (reference sequence).

A word on this clone: The identical CDR3 is also encoded by other nucleotide sequences in the sample. The chain employs TRBV12-3 or TRBV12-4 and TRBJ1-5, with D uncertain. This CDR3 is 12 amino acids long. V was pared by 8 bases and J by 4 bases, with 9 bases between. This CDR3 is CASSRGNQPQHF. CDR3 nucleotides: TGTGCCAGCTCCCGCGGGAATCAGCCCCAGCATTTT.

The chain carries TRBV2 and TRBJ2-5, with TRBD2 matching over 12 bases. The CDR3 has 12 amino acids. CDR1 is SNHLY and CDR2 is FYNNEI in the germline V gene. With 7 bases clipped from V and 10 bases from J, the junction kept 4 bases outside the gene matches. The CDR3 reads CASKTSGSGQYF. The CDR3 coding sequence is TGTGCCAGCAAGACTAGCGGGAGCGGCCAGTACTTC.

The chain recombines TRBV14 with TRBJ2-5; the D gene is possibly TRBD1 (6 bases). CDR3 size: 15 residues. Germline values: CDR1 SGHDN, CDR2 FVKESK. The V end lost 0 bases, the J end lost 5 bases, and 13 bases lay between the germline ends. In DNA form, the CDR3 reads TGTGCCAGCAGCCAAGATCCAAGGACAGTGGAGACCCAGTACTTC. This sequence encodes CASSQDPRTVETQYF.

The chain employs TRBV6-2 or TRBV6-3 and TRBJ2-7, with 7 positions matching TRBD2. Germline V gene data show CDR1 as MNHEY and CDR2 as SVGEGT. This CDR3 region has 14 residues. V dropped 4 bases and J dropped 0; count of bases not matched to a gene: 3. The DNA for the CDR3 is TGTGCCAGCAGTTTCGGACTAGTCTCCTACGAGCAGTACTTC. It specifies CASSFGLVSYEQYF.

The chain joins TRBV12-3 or TRBV12-4 to TRBJ2-1; 9 positions agree with TRBD1. V lost 5 bases and J lost 15; bases outside the gene matches: 11. This CDR3 has 13 residues. CDR3 region: CASSPRRGQGGFF. The CDR3 DNA sequence: TGTGCCAGCAGTCCCCGCCGGGGACAGGGAGGGTTCTTC.

This sequence joins TRBV3-1 (or the pseudogene TRBV3-2) and TRBJ2-1; 8 bases map to TRBD1. CDR3 length: 15 residues. The trim removed 1 base at V and 2 bases at J, leaving 1 base unmatched. CDR1 is LGHDT, CDR2 YNNKEL, per germline (reference sequence). The CDR3 DNA follows: TGTGCCAGCAGCCAAGGACAGGGGACCTACAATGAGCAGTTCTTC. This codes for CASSQGQGTYNEQFF.

The DNA of the CDR3 is TGTGCCAGCACCCCGCGGGAGGTTGGGTTCTTC. Protein product: CASTPREVGFF. This chain links TRBV5-4 with TRBJ2-1; 8 nucleotides match TRBD2. V lost 6 bases, J lost 15 bases, and 8 bases stayed unmatched. CDR3 length equals 11 residues. Germline loops: CDR1 SGHNT, CDR2 YYREEE (reference sequence).

The sample holds one count of this clone. The rearrangement uses TRBV18 and TRBJ2-6; TRBD1 matches at 7 bases. The CDR3 covers 17 residues. Germline lookup yields CDR1 KGHSH and CDR2 LQKENI. V shed 1 base, J shed 2 bases, and the junction held 5 bases outside the gene matches. CDR3 protein: CASSPRPGGAGANVLTF. CDR3 sequence (DNA): TGTGCCAGCTCACCACGTCCAGGGGGTGCTGGGGCCAACGTCCTGACTTTC.

This clone appeared once. The chain joins TRBV6-6 to TRBJ1-5; 7 positions match TRBD1. Germline V gives CDR1 MNHNY, CDR2 SVGAGI (reference sequence). The trim removed 10 bases at V and 2 bases at J, leaving 8 bases unmatched. This CDR3 has 14 residues. The CDR3 here is CATAGGTGNQPQHF. The CDR3 DNA is TGTGCCACCGCGGGGGGGACAGGCAATCAGCCCCAGCATTTT.

J is TRBJ1-2 and V is TRBV3-1 (or the pseudogene TRBV3-2), with D perhaps matching TRBD1 (6 bases). V lost 2 bases and J 6 bases, leaving 13 bases between the germline ends. Germline V lookup: CDR1 LGHDT, CDR2 YNNKEL (reference sequence). The CDR3 is 14 amino acids. CDR3 sequence: CASSQRGGGDGYTF. In DNA form, the CDR3 reads TGTGCCAGCAGCCAAAGGGGGGGAGGCGATGGCTACACCTTC.

The J gene is TRBJ2-1, the V gene TRBV7-6; 7 nucleotides match TRBD2. Germline CDR1 reads SGHVS; CDR2 reads FNYEAQ. CDR3 length: 17 residues. V was pared by 0 bases and J by 0 bases, with 5 bases of the junction left unmatched. The CDR3, as DNA: TGTGCCAGCAGCTTAGCGACCGGGGGGAGCTCCTACAATGAGCAGTTCTTC. Translated: CASSLATGGSSYNEQFF.

V usage is TRBV30 and J usage is TRBJ2-1; 7 positions match TRBD1. Germline trimming cut 2 bases from V and 7 bases from J; bases unmatched to any gene: 2. This CDR3 comprises 12 residues. CDR1 and CDR2 (germline): GTSNPN, SVGIG (reference sequence). CDR3 DNA: TGTGCCTGGAGTAGACAGGGAAATGAGCAGTTCTTC. Encoded protein: CAWSRQGNEQFF.

V and J are TRBV5-4 and TRBJ2-7; 10 bases fit TRBD2. CDR3 size: 15 residues. J gave up 3 bases and V 2 bases, and 5 bases lay outside the gene matches. CDR1 is SGHNT, CDR2 YYREEE, per germline (reference sequence). Written as DNA, the CDR3 is TGTGCCAGCAGCTTCGAACTAGCGGGACACTACGAGCAGTACTTC. This gives the protein CASSFELAGHYEQYF.

As regards this clone: One end of the junction does not line up with germline, which may come from a read error. This chain links TRBV29-1 with TRBJ1-2; 7 nucleotides match TRBD1. The CDR3 length is 16 residues. Germline V gene lookup returns CDR1 SQVTM and CDR2 ANQGSEA. The CDR3 nucleotides are TGCAGCGTGGAGGGGGAAACAGGGGCAATTAACTTTGGCTACACCTTC. This translates into CSVEGETGAINFGYTF.

Here the CDR3 DNA reads TGTGCCAGCAGACTAGCGGGGCGCAATGAGCAGTTCTTC. It yields the protein CASRLAGRNEQFF. The chain carries TRBV7-2 and TRBJ2-1, with 10 bases matching TRBD2. V dropped 6 bases and J dropped 6; count of bases not matched to a gene: 2. The CDR3 sequence is 13 residues long. CDR1 is SGHTA and CDR2 is FQGNSA in the germline V gene.

This clone was seen more than once but under ten times. The chain joins TRBV5-4 to TRBJ2-1; D uncertain. V lost 4 bases, J lost 7 bases, and 12 bases lay in between. The germline gives CDR1 SGHNT, CDR2 YYREEE (reference sequence). The CDR3 sequence is 13 residues long. The CDR3 loop reads CASSPTGFNEQFF. Written as DNA, the CDR3 is TGTGCCAGCAGCCCGACCGGGTTTAATGAGCAGTTCTTC.

This chain links TRBV29-1 with TRBJ2-1, with a weak D call TRBD2 (6 bases). Germline V gene sequence: CDR1 SQVTM, CDR2 ANQGSEA. V lost 6 bases and J 1 base, leaving 13 bases between the germline ends. The CDR3 is made up of 14 amino acids. DNA for the CDR3: TGCAGCGTCCTCGGGGGAAAATCCTACAATGAGCAGTTCTTC. Amino acids: CSVLGGKSYNEQFF.